This T cell receptor (beta chain) was sequenced during a study of T cell responses to AZD1222 COVID-19 vaccine. Sequencing used immunoSEQ multiplex PCR; TCRdb keeps in-frame clones, though not all of them. The data contain around 120,000 clones, around 90% of them seen just once; the ten biggest clones take up roughly 2.7%. Overall study results and limits: White British people made up most donors, females outnumbered males, and clonal diversity was possibly underestimated. At baseline, just five or six AZD1222 recipients tested seropositive.

This clone has more than one count but fewer than ten. Its antigen is not known. The germline V gene encodes CDR1 MNHEY and CDR2 SVGAGI. V was trimmed by 7 bases and J by 3 bases, leaving 16 bases between them. The length of the CDR3 is 14 residues. V is TRBV6-5 and J is TRBJ2-7; no clear D. Material: peripheral blood, obtained 28 days after the second AZD1222 dose. This sequence was found in an adult who received the AZD1222 COVID-19 vaccine. CDR3 sequence (DNA): TGTGCCAGCAAGACTGGGCTATTCGACTACGAGCAGTACTTC. Translated, it gives CASKTGLFDYEQYF.